A single sample is the source of the 12 T cell receptor beta chains below, sequenced in a study of T cell responses to AZD1222 COVID-19 vaccine. Some clones are missing from TCRdb's copy, which holds only in-frame ones; the method was immunoSEQ multiplex PCR. The data hold some 53,000 clones, with 87% observed a single time. The starting material was peripheral blood, obtained 28 days after the second AZD1222 dose. These receptors all come from an adult who received the AZD1222 COVID-19 vaccine.

J is TRBJ2-1 and V is TRBV5-4, with 9 positions matching TRBD2. Germline V gene sequence: CDR1 SGHNT, CDR2 YYREEE (reference sequence). This CDR3 has 15 residues. V was pared by 1 base and J by 9 bases, with 8 bases of the junction left unmatched. The CDR3 sequence is CASSLWAGGPSEQFF. The CDR3 region has the DNA TGTGCCAGCAGCTTGTGGGCGGGAGGGCCCTCTGAGCAGTTCTTC.

This chain connects TRBV19 to TRBJ1-5; TRBD1 aligns across 7 bases. The CDR3 covers 18 residues. Per the germline V gene, CDR1 is LNHDA and CDR2 is SQIVND (reference sequence). Trimming at V came to 7 bases and at J to 4 bases, leaving 19 bases not matched to a gene. The CDR3 bases are TGTGCCAGTACCCATATCCTCCTAGACAGGGAAAAGAATCAGCCCCAGCATTTT. This encodes CASTHILLDREKNQPQHF.

The rearrangement links TRBV5-1 to TRBJ1-2; 7 bases are a match to TRBD1. This CDR3 has 15 residues. In germline, CDR1 is SGHRS, CDR2 YFSETQ. Trimming at V came to 3 bases and at J to 2 bases, leaving 7 bases not matched to a gene. CDR3 sequence: CASSSGQVPNYGYTF. The CDR3 nucleotides are TGCGCCAGCAGCTCCGGACAGGTGCCCAACTATGGCTACACCTTC.

The chain recombines TRBV19 with TRBJ2-7; D perhaps matches TRBD1 (6 bases). CDR1 and CDR2 from the germline V gene are LNHDA and SQIVND (reference sequence). The CDR3 runs 15 residues. Trimming pared 6 bases from V and 0 bases from J, leaving 15 bases between. CDR3 amino acids: CASSPQGVSSYEQYF. The CDR3 DNA reads TGTGCCAGTAGCCCACAGGGAGTTAGCTCCTACGAGCAGTACTTC.

This clone was seen a single time. This chain joins TRBV15 and TRBJ1-1; D not resolved. The CDR3 length is 14 residues. Germline CDR1 reads LNHNV; CDR2 reads YYDKDF (reference sequence). Trimming took off 0 bases at V and 1 base at J, with 6 bases between the two ends. CDR3 sequence: CATSRDLANTEAFF. The CDR3 DNA is TGTGCCACCAGCAGAGATTTGGCGAACACTGAAGCTTTCTTT.

The V call is TRBV30, the J call TRBJ2-2; possibly TRBD1 for D (5 bases). Per the germline V gene, CDR1 is GTSNPN and CDR2 is SVGIG (reference sequence). Trimming left V 5 bases short and J 9 bases short, with 13 bases between. This CDR3 region has 12 residues. The CDR3 is CAWGAPARELFF. The CDR3 DNA is TGTGCCTGGGGGGCACCCGCCAGGGAGCTGTTTTTT.

The genes are TRBV20-1 and TRBJ1-5, with a tentative D call TRBD1 (5 bases). Germline loops: CDR1 DFQATT, CDR2 SNEGSKA (reference sequence). The V and J ends lost 3 bases and 3 bases respectively, with 12 bases between them. CDR3 length equals 14 residues. The CDR3 nucleotides are TGCAGTGCTAGTCCGGGGGTCGACAATCAGCCCCAGCATTTT. Protein product: CSASPGVDNQPQHF.

The chain uses TRBV10-2 and TRBJ2-5; D is ambiguous. The germline V gene has CDR1 WSHSY and CDR2 SAAADI. The CDR3 sequence is 12 residues long. V lost 4 bases and J 1 base, leaving 4 bases between the germline ends. The CDR3 DNA is TGCGCCAGCAGTGGGGTCCAAGAGACCCAGTACTTC. The encoded protein is CASSGVQETQYF.

The rearrangement joins TRBV9 to TRBJ2-7; 7 positions match TRBD2. The germline V gene has CDR1 SGDLS and CDR2 YYNGEE. CDR3 length: 18 amino acids. J was trimmed by 0 bases and V by 0 bases; bases with no gene match: 12. For the CDR3, the DNA is TGTGCCAGCAGCGTAGGAGGGTTGAGCGGGGACTTCTCCTACGAGCAGTACTTC. Its translation is CASSVGGLSGDFSYEQYF.

The gene calls are TRBV30 and TRBJ1-3; D is perhaps TRBD1 (6 bases). This CDR3 comprises 16 residues. V lost 2 bases to trimming and J lost 1 base, with 15 bases between them. The V gene's germline CDR1 is GTSNPN and CDR2 SVGIG (reference sequence). CDR3 region: CAWSPLSTGSGNTIYF. CDR3 nucleotide sequence: TGTGCCTGGAGTCCACTCTCCACAGGGTCTGGAAACACCATATATTTT. The entire variable domain, with the rest obtained from reference TRBV30 and TRBJ1-3, is as follows: SQTIHQWPATLVQPVGSPLSLECTVEGTSNPNLYWYRQAAGRGLQLLFYSVGIGQISSEVPQNLSASRPQDRQFILSSKKLLLSDSGFYLCAWSPLSTGSGNTIYFGEGSWLTVV.

The J gene is TRBJ1-2, the V gene TRBV6-5; TRBD1 matches 7 bases. This CDR3 is 15 amino acids long. J lost 5 bases, V lost 2 bases, and 8 bases had no gene match. Germline CDR1 is MNHEY and CDR2 is SVGAGI. CDR3 amino acids: CASSYSSDRTYGYTF. The CDR3 nucleotides are TGTGCCAGCAGTTACAGTTCGGACAGGACTTATGGCTACACCTTC.

The chain employs TRBV7-3 and TRBJ2-1; 8 bases line up with TRBD2. Germline CDR1 is SGHTA and CDR2 is FQGTGA. Trimming cost V 2 bases and J 7 bases; bases outside gene matches: 4. This CDR3 spans 14 amino acids. The CDR3 sequence: CASSLFGRGNEQFF. In DNA form, the CDR3 reads TGTGCCAGCAGCTTATTCGGGAGGGGAAATGAGCAGTTCTTC. Filled out from reference TRBV7-3 and TRBJ2-1, the complete variable domain reads GAGVSQTPSNKVTEKGKYVELRCDPISGHTALYWYRQSLGQGPEFLIYFQGTGAADDSGLPNDRFFAVRPEGSVSTLKIQRTERGDSAVYLCASSLFGRGNEQFFGPGTRLTVL.